This T cell receptor beta chain was identified in a study of shared clonotypes between healthy human individuals. Notes on this clone: The antigen remains unidentified.

Sequencing was at deep level. Genomic DNA belonging to each subset was distributed in equal measure over several immunoSEQ plates. Profiling relied on immunoSEQ multiplex PCR, and the TCRdb table lists in-frame clones only, not all of them. Counted here are a few hundred thousand clones, more than 95% occurring once; the ten biggest clones make up around 0.06%. CDR1 is LNHNV and CDR2 is YYDKDF in the germline V gene (reference sequence). This CDR3 is 15 amino acids long. The V end was cut by 2 bases, the J end by 6 bases, with 15 bases between. Study findings and constraints: In contrast to clonotypes shared by all four donors, non-shared clonotypes had lower generation probabilities. Sequencing depth was a factor that was expected to affect clonotype sharing among donors.

This receptor was obtained from a woman in her twenties or thirties in good health. The chain links TRBV15 to TRBJ2-3, with D possibly matching TRBD2 (5 bases). Sequencing was done on a sample of naive CD4+ T cells sorted from blood. The subset: CD45RA+ positively selected. CDR3 sequence (DNA): TGTGCCACCAGCAGAACAGACTATGGCGTCGATACGCAGTATTTT. Its protein is CATSRTDYGVDTQYF.